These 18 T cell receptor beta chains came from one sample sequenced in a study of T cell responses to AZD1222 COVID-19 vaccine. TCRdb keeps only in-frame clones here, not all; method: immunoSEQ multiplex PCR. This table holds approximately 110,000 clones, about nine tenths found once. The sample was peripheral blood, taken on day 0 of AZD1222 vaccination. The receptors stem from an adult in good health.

CDR3 coding DNA: TGTGCCAGCAGTGAACGGGACTGGTACTCTGGAAACACCATATATTTT. It encodes CASSERDWYSGNTIYF. V gene TRBV11-2 combines with J gene TRBJ1-3; D may be TRBD1 (5 bases). Between the trimmed V and J ends, which lost 6 bases and 0 bases, there was a span of 15 bases. This CDR3 has 16 amino acids. Per germline, CDR1 SGHAT and CDR2 FQNNGV. The entire variable domain, with the rest obtained from reference TRBV11-2 and TRBJ1-3, is as follows: EAGVAQSPRYKIIEKRQSVAFWCNPISGHATLYWYQQILGQGPKLLIQFQNNGVVDDSQLPKDRFSAERLKGVDSTLKIQPAKLEDSAVYLCASSERDWYSGNTIYFGEGSWLTVV.

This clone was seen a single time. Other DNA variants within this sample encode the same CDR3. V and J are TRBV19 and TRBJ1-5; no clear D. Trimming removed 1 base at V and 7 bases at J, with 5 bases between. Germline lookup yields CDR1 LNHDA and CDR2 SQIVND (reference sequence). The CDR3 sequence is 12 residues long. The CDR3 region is CASSIGRQPQHF. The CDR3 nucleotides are TGTGCCAGTAGTATAGGGAGACAGCCCCAGCATTTT.

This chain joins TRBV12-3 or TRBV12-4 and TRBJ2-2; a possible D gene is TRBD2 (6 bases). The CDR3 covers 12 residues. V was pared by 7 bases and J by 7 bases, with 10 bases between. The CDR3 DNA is TGTGCCAGCACCCTGGGGGGCGGGGAGCTGTTTTTT. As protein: CASTLGGGELFF.

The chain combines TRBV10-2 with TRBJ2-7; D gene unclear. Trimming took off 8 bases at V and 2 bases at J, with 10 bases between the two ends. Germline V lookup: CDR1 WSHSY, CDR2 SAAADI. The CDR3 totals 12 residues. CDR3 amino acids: CASSSQPYEQYF. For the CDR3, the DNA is TGCGCCAGCTCTAGTCAACCCTACGAGCAGTACTTC.

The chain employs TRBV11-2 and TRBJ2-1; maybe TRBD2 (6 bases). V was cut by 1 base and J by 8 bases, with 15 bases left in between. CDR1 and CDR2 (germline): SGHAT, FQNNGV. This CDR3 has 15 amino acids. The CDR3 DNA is TGTGCCAGCAGCTTAGCGGGAGTAACGGTCCATGAGCAGTTCTTC. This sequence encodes CASSLAGVTVHEQFF.

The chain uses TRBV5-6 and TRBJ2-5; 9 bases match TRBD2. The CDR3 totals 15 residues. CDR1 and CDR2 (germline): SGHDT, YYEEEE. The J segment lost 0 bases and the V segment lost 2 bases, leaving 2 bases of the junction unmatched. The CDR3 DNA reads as TGTGCCAGCAGCTTTAGCGGGGGATACCAAGAGACCCAGTACTTC. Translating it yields CASSFSGGYQETQYF.

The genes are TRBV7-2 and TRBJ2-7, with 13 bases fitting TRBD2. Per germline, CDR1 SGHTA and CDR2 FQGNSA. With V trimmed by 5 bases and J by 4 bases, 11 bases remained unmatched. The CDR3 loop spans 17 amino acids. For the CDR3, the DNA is TGTGCCAGCAGCCCGACTAGCGGGGGGCTACGGCGGTACGAGCAGTACTTC. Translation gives CASSPTSGGLRRYEQYF.

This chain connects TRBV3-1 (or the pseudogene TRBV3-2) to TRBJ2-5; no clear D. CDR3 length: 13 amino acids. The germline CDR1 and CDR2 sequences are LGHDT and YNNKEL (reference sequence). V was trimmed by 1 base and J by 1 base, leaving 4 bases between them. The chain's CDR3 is CASSQVAQETQYF. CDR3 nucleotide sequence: TGTGCCAGCAGCCAAGTAGCCCAAGAGACCCAGTACTTC.

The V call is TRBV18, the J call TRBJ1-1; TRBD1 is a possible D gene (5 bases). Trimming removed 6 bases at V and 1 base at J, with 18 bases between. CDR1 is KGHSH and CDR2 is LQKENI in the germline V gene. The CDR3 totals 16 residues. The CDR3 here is CASSSWGGTTNTEAFF. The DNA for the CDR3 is TGTGCCAGCTCCTCATGGGGGGGAACTACGAACACTGAAGCTTTCTTT.

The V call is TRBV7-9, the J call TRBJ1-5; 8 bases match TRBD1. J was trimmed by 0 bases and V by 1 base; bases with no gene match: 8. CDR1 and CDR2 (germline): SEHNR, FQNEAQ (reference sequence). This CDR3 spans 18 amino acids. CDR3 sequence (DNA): TGTGCCAGCAGCTTAGTTGGGACAGGCGAGCGTAGCAATCAGCCCCAGCATTTT. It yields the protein CASSLVGTGERSNQPQHF.

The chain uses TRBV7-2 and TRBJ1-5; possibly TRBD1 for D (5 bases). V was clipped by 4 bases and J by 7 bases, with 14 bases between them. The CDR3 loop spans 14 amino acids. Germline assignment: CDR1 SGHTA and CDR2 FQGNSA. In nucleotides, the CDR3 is TGTGCCAGCAGCTCCTATGGGGGGGAGCAGCCCCAGCATTTT. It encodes CASSSYGGEQPQHF.

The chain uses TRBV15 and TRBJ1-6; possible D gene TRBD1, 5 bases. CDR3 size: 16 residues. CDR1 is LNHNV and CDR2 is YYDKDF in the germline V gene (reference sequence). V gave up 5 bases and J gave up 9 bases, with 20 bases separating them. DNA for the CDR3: TGTGCCACCAGCCAGGGTGGCCCCAAGGAAGGTTCACCCCTCCACTTT. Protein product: CATSQGGPKEGSPLHF.

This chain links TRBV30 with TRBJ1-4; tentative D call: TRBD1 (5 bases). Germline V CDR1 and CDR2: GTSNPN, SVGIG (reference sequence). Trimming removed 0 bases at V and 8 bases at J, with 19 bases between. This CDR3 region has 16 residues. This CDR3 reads CAWSVPWRGRGEKLFF. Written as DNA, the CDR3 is TGTGCCTGGAGTGTACCTTGGAGAGGGCGGGGGGAAAAACTGTTTTTT.

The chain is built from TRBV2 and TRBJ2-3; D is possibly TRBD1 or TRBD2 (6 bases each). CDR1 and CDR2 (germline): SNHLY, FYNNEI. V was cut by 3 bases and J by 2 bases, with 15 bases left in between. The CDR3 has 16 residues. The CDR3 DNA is TGTGCCAGCAGTGAGAGGGGGGCCCGTATCACAGATACGCAGTATTTT. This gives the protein CASSERGARITDTQYF.

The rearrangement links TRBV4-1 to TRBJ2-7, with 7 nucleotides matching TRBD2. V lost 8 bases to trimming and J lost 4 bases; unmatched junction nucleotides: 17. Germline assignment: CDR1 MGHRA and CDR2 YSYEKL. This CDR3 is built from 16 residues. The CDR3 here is CASGPDWAGDLYEQYF. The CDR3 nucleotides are TGCGCCAGCGGCCCTGATTGGGCGGGGGATTTGTACGAGCAGTACTTC.

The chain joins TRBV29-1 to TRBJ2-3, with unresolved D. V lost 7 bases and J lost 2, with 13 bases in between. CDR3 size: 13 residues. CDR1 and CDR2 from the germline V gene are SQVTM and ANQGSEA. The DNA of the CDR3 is TGCAGCGCCCCCCTTGTTAACACAGATACGCAGTATTTT. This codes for CSAPLVNTDTQYF.

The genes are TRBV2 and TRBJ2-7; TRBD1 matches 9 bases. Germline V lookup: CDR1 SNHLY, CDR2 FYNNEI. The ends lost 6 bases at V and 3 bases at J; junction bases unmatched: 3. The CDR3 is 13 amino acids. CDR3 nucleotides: TGTGCCAGCAGCCTGACAGGGGGCTACGAGCAGTACTTC. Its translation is CASSLTGGYEQYF.

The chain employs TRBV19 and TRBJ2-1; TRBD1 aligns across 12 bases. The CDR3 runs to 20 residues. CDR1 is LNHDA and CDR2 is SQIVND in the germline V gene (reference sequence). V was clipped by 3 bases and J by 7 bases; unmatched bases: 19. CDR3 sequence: CASSMMASGGTGGRWNEQFF. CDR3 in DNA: TGTGCCAGTAGTATGATGGCTTCGGGCGGGACAGGGGGCAGGTGGAATGAGCAGTTCTTC.